This note documents a single T cell receptor (beta chain) sequence. V lost 1 base and J lost 3; bases outside the gene matches: 8. The CDR3 runs 17 residues. Germline assignment: CDR1 SEHNR and CDR2 FQNEAQ (reference sequence). The protocol was immunoSEQ multiplex PCR, while the TCRdb copy is restricted to in-frame clones and leaves out a portion. The sample lists around 300,000 clones, 75% to 90% occurring once. This sample was included in a study of blood T cell repertoires in COVID-19. About the study: Researchers got acute and convalescent COVID-19 samples from the United States, Italy and Spain.

The clonotype was recovered from a woman in her thirties or forties with acute or convalescent COVID-19. The sequenced material came from peripheral blood. The chain carries TRBV7-9 and TRBJ1-5, with 8 positions matching TRBD1. CDR3 protein: CASSLGGTGPSNQPQHF. The DNA for the CDR3 is TGTGCCAGCAGCTTAGGGGGGACAGGCCCCTCCAATCAGCCCCAGCATTTT.